One sample yielded the 5 T cell receptor beta chains listed below, sequenced in a study of a mutant IDH1 vaccine in newly diagnosed glioma. Measured with immunoSEQ multiplex PCR; TCRdb has only the in-frame clones, and not every one. The sample lists tens of thousands of clones, roughly 89% occurring once. As to time point: week 47, end of study. Every vaccine dose comprised 300 ug of mutant IDH1 20-mer peptide plus topical imiquimod. Their cognate antigens are unknown. The source was PBMCs, collected from a glioma patient whose treatment included an IDH1 peptide vaccine. These receptors were collected from a woman aged 45-65 years with glioma.

This clone was found once. V gene TRBV18 combines with J gene TRBJ1-1; D may be TRBD1 (5 bases). The V gene lost 3 bases and the J gene lost 4 bases, with 15 bases spanning the gap. CDR3 length: 15 amino acids. Germline-derived CDR1 and CDR2 are KGHSH and LQKENI. The CDR3 sequence: CASSPSTGQGTEAFF. The DNA of the CDR3 is TGTGCCAGCTCACCGTCAACGGGGCAGGGCACTGAAGCTTTCTTT. The full variable domain, rest sourced from reference TRBV18 and TRBJ1-1, is NAGVMQNPRHLVRRRGQEARLRCSPMKGHSHVYWYRQLPEEGLKFMVYLQKENIIDESGMPKERFSAEFPKEGPSILRIQQVVRGDSAAYFCASSPSTGQGTEAFFGQGTRLTVV.

Concerning this clone: An end of the junction does not agree with germline; a read error may underlie this. The J gene is TRBJ2-3, the V gene TRBV7-7; either TRBD1 or TRBD2 may fit D (5 bases each). Per germline, CDR1 SSHAT and CDR2 FNYEAQ (reference sequence). The CDR3 is 13 amino acids. CDR3 DNA: TGTGCTAGCAGCTTAGGGGAGAGGGATACGCAGTATTTT. Translation gives CASSLGERDTQYF. The full variable domain, completed using reference TRBV7-7 and TRBJ2-3, is GAGVSQSPRYKVTKRGQDVTLRCDPISSHATLYWYQQALGQGPEFLTYFNYEAQPDKSGLPSDRFSAERPEGSISTLTIQRTEQRDSAMYRCASSLGERDTQYFGPGTRLTVL.

This rearrangement joins TRBV19 to TRBJ1-3, with D maybe TRBD1 (5 bases). Germline V gives CDR1 LNHDA, CDR2 SQIVND (reference sequence). Trimming left V 6 bases short and J 0 bases short, with 18 bases between. The CDR3 loop spans 17 amino acids. This chain's CDR3 is CASSRFVGGDSGNTIYF. The CDR3 DNA reads TGTGCCAGTAGCCGATTTGTTGGGGGAGACTCTGGAAACACCATATATTTT.

The V call is TRBV11-3, the J call TRBJ2-1; 8 nucleotides align to TRBD2. Losses at the gene ends were 5 bases for V and 0 bases for J; bases not matched to a gene: 9. CDR3 length equals 17 residues. In germline, CDR1 is SGHNT, CDR2 YENEEA. The CDR3 protein is CASSATSGASSYNEQFF. DNA of the CDR3: TGTGCCAGCAGCGCAACTAGCGGAGCGAGCTCCTACAATGAGCAGTTCTTC.

This clone was picked up a small number of times. This chain uses TRBV6-1 with TRBJ2-7, with a possible D match to TRBD1 (6 bases). Germline V gives CDR1 MNHNS, CDR2 SASEGT. This CDR3 is built from 13 residues. V gave up 7 bases and J gave up 1 base, with 11 bases separating them. The CDR3 coding sequence is TGTGCCAGCAACTTGGACAGATCCTACGAGCAGTACTTC. Translating it yields CASNLDRSYEQYF.